Presented here are 21 T cell receptor delta chains from one specimen sequenced in a study of delta chains in infants with herpesvirus infections. Gamma-chain- and delta-chain-specific primers converted PBMC RNA into TCR cDNA. TCRdb re-called the RT-PCR reads with CATT. Among some 500 delta-chain clones listed, 59% were seen once. This specimen was peripheral blood, taken at time point 5 of longitudinal follow-up. Receptors originate from a human donor who was a Ugandan infant, either HIV-exposed or HIV-unexposed (not recorded which).

Only a few counts were recorded for this clone. A far bigger clonotype differs at one base, so this is likely a read error. The chain couples TRDV2 to TRDJ3; TRDD3 agrees at 13 bases. The junction had 2 bases not matched to a gene; V was cut back by 2 bases and J by 2 bases. Looked up from germline, CDR1 is GEAIGNYY and CDR2 is EKD. The CDR3 is 18 residues long. The DNA of the CDR3 is TGTGCCTGTGACAAACTGGGGGATACGACCTGGGACACCCGACAGATGTTTTTC. Its translation is CACDKLGDTTWDTRQMFF.

Of note for this clone: A read error is the likely source, as a far larger clone sits one nucleotide away. CDR3 in amino acids: CAPGELVGDTRAQLFF. CDR3 in DNA: TGTGCTCCTGGGGAACTAGTGGGGGATACGCGGGCACAACTCTTCTTT. The chain links TRDV1 to TRDJ2, with 11 bases aligning to TRDD3. The CDR3 contains 16 residues. In germline, CDR1 is TSWWSYY, CDR2 QGS.

This clone was observed once. A far larger clone is a single base away, which makes a read error likely. Other DNA sequences in this sample translate to the same CDR3. The rearrangement links TRDV3 to TRDJ1; tentative D call: TRDD3 (7 bases). Looked up from germline, CDR1 is TVYSNPD and CDR2 is GDNSRS (reference sequence). The CDR3 has 16 residues. The CDR3 bases are TGCGCCTTCCCCGGCCTCGTCTGGGGGGCATACGATAAACTCATCTTT. This translates into CAFPGLVWGAYDKLIF. Combining the CDR3 with reference TRDV3 and TRDJ1 gives the whole variable domain CDKVTQSSPDQTVASGSEVVLLCTYDTVYSNPDLFWYRIRPDYSFQFVFYGDNSRSEGADFTQGRFSVKHILTQKAFHLVISPVRTEDSATYYCAFPGLVWGAYDKLIFGKGTRVTVEP.

Comment on this clone: A far larger clone differs by one base, so this is likely a read error. V gene TRDV3 combines with J gene TRDJ1, with TRDD3 identical over 8 bases. The CDR3 has 19 amino acids. CDR1 is TVYSNPD, CDR2 GDNSRS, per germline (reference sequence). V shed 4 bases and J 1 base; nucleotides not matched to a gene: 23. CDR3 sequence reads: CASPPACRGIARTTDKLIF. The CDR3 nucleotides read TGTGCCTCTCCCCCTGCCTGCCGGGGGATAGCCAGAACCACCGATAAACTCATCTTT. Complete variable domain (other parts from reference TRDV3 and TRDJ1): CDKVTQSSPDQTVASGSEVVLLCTYDTVYSNPDLFWYRIRPDYSFQFVFYGDNSRSEGADFTQGRFSVKHILTQKAFHLVISPVRTEDSATYYCASPPACRGIARTTDKLIFGKGTRVTVEP.

The chain has TRDV1 and TRDJ1, with 11 bases that match TRDD3. This CDR3 is built from 19 residues. J was trimmed by 0 bases and V by 0 bases; bases with no gene match: 9. CDR1 TSWWSYY and CDR2 QGS come from the germline V gene. The CDR3 nucleotides are TGTGCTCTTGGGGAACTCCCGTGGGGGATACGCTTCGACACCGATAAACTCATCTTT. Protein sequence: CALGELPWGIRFDTDKLIF.

Notes on this clone: A far larger clone is just one base off, so this is likely a read error. Distinct nucleotide sequences in the sample also encode this CDR3. This sequence joins TRDV3 and TRDJ1; tentative D call: TRDD3 (8 bases). Germline V gene lookup returns CDR1 TVYSNPD and CDR2 GDNSRS (reference sequence). The CDR3 length is 19 residues. V was clipped by 4 bases and J by 1 base, with 31 bases between them. Here the CDR3 reads CASPPSCRGIARTTDKLIF. In DNA form, the CDR3 reads TGTGCCTCTCCCCCTTCCTGTCGGGGGATAGCCAGAACCACCGATAAACTCATCTTT.

The chain joins TRAV29/DV5 to TRDJ1, with 7 bases identical to TRDD3. With 0 bases clipped from V and 3 bases from J, the junction kept 2 bases outside the gene matches. The CDR3 has 13 amino acids. Germline assignment: CDR1 NSMFDY and CDR2 ISSIKDK. DNA for the CDR3: TGTGCAGCAAGCGCAGGGGGATCCGATAAACTCATCTTT. Translation: CAASAGGSDKLIF.

V usage is TRDV1 and J usage is TRDJ1, with D possibly TRDD3 on 7 matching bases. The CDR3 runs to 21 residues. Germline V lookup: CDR1 TSWWSYY, CDR2 QGS. Trimming removed 4 bases from V and 2 bases from J, with 32 bases in between. This CDR3 reads CALGATAFPPLWGYPTDKLIF. The CDR3 bases are TGTGCTCTTGGGGCCACGGCCTTCCCACCTCTCTGGGGGTACCCAACCGATAAACTCATCTTT.

In the case of this clone: A single base is all that separates this from a far larger clone, so a read error is likely. The rearrangement joins TRDV2 to TRDJ3, with TRDD3 matching over 9 bases. The CDR3 has 23 residues. The junction had 25 bases not matched to a gene; V was cut back by 3 bases and J by 5 bases. In germline, CDR1 is GEAIGNYY, CDR2 EKD. DNA for the CDR3: TGTGCCTGTGACGCCGCCTGGTACTGGGGGAAAAAAAAGCTCGACCGGGACACCCGACAGATGTTTTTC. Protein product: CACDAAWYWGKKKLDRDTRQMFF.

In regard to this clone: This likely reflects a read error, since a far larger clone is one base away. The J gene is TRDJ1, the V gene TRDV1, with D tentatively TRDD3 (6 bases). This CDR3 comprises 19 residues. Germline V CDR1 and CDR2: TSWWSYY, QGS. V shed 4 bases and J shed 7 bases, with 31 bases lying between them. The CDR3 is CALGVLYLRDWERFGKLIF. In DNA form, the CDR3 reads TGTGCTCTTGGGGTTCTCTACCTAAGGGACTGGGAGAGGTTTGGTAAACTCATCTTT.

Points on this clone: A far larger clone lies a single base away; this is likely a read error. The chain links TRDV1 to TRDJ1; TRDD3 matches at 10 bases. Germline loops: CDR1 TSWWSYY, CDR2 QGS. The trim removed 2 bases at V and 0 bases at J, leaving 33 bases unmatched. The CDR3 spans 26 residues. The CDR3 is CALGETEGSRRRPGDTRRPYTDKLIF. The CDR3 DNA follows: TGTGCTCTTGGGGAAACGGAGGGTAGCCGACGGAGACCGGGGGATACGCGTAGGCCATACACCGATAAACTCATCTTT.

A remark on this clone: With a much larger clone just one base away, this may be a read error. This chain joins TRDV1 and TRDJ1; TRDD3 might be the D (6 bases). Trimming left V 4 bases short and J 7 bases short, with 31 bases between. CDR3 length equals 19 residues. Per germline, CDR1 TSWWSYY and CDR2 QGS. Here the CDR3 reads CALGVLYLRDWERCGKLIF. The DNA of the CDR3 is TGTGCTCTTGGGGTTCTCTACCTAAGGGACTGGGAGAGGTGTGGTAAACTCATCTTT.

Turning to this clone: A far larger clone is one nucleotide away, so this likely arose from a read error. The gene calls are TRDV1 and TRDJ1, with TRDD3 as a possible D gene (8 bases). This CDR3 region has 20 residues. The germline CDR1 and CDR2 sequences are TSWWSYY and QGS. V lost 2 bases and J 3 bases, leaving 28 bases between the germline ends. CDR3: CALGESPFPTHWGQSDKLIF. CDR3 nucleotide sequence: TGTGCTCTTGGGGAAAGCCCCTTTCCTACCCACTGGGGGCAGTCCGATAAACTCATCTTT.

This clone counts as large (0.1 to 1%). Other DNA sequences of this sample code for an identical CDR3. This chain uses TRDV1 with TRDJ1, with 13 bases that match TRDD3. V lost 4 bases to trimming and J lost 0 bases; unmatched junction nucleotides: 17. From germline, CDR1 is TSWWSYY and CDR2 QGS. CDR3 size: 21 residues. The CDR3, as DNA: TGTGCTCTTGGGGCCGCTTCCTACTGTCTACTGGGGGATACGCACACCGATAAACTCATCTTT. It yields the protein CALGAASYCLLGDTHTDKLIF.

On this clone itself: This may be a read error: a much more frequent sequence differs by one nucleotide. The V call is TRDV1, the J call TRDJ1; TRDD3 aligns across 10 bases. J lost 0 bases, V lost 7 bases, and 17 bases had no gene match. The CDR3 has 19 residues. The germline V gene has CDR1 TSWWSYY and CDR2 QGS. The CDR3 is CALDGPSSYWGMNTDKLIF. For the CDR3, the DNA is TGTGCTCTTGACGGCCCGTCGTCGTACTGGGGGATGAACACCGATAAACTCATCTTT.

This clone was seen a handful of times. It is likely a read error: a sequence one base away is far more abundant. The chain is built from TRDV1 and TRDJ1; TRDD3 matches at 11 bases. V trimming: 0 bases; J trimming: 4 bases; junction bases outside the gene matches: 19. This CDR3 contains 21 residues. Germline V lookup: CDR1 TSWWSYY, CDR2 QGS. CDR3 coding DNA: TGTGCTCTTGGGGAACTCCCTCCCACTTACTGGGGGATATGCCAGGGCGATAAACTCATCTTT. This encodes CALGELPPTYWGICQGDKLIF.

Remarks on this clone: A far larger clone is only one base removed, so a read error is likely. This chain links TRDV1 with TRDJ1; TRDD3 matches 8 bases. The germline V gene has CDR1 TSWWSYY and CDR2 QGS. The CDR3 spans 19 residues. The CDR3 DNA sequence: TGTGCTCTTGGGGAAACGGGGGATAGGCGTCTGGCTGTCACCGATAAACTCACCTTT. As protein: CALGETGDRRLAVTDKLTF.

Only one count was recorded for this clone. This likely came from a read error, as a far larger clone is one base away. The rearrangement uses TRAV23/DV6 and TRDJ3; 7 positions match TRDD3. The length of the CDR3 is 23 residues. Germline CDR1 and CDR2: NTAFDY and IRPDVSE (reference sequence). V trimming: 0 bases; J trimming: 2 bases; junction bases outside the gene matches: 23. CDR3 DNA: TGTGCAGCAAGCGAGGAACCTACTGGGGAACTGGATGAGTCCCCCTGGGACACCCGACAGATGTTTTTC. It codes for CAASEEPTGELDESPWDTRQMFF. The variable domain in full, completed from reference TRAV23/DV6 and TRDJ3, reads QQQVKQSPQSLIVQKGGISIINCAYENTAFDYFPWYQQFPGKGPALLIAIRPDVSEKKEGRFTISFNKSAKQFSLHIMDSQPGDSATYFCAASEEPTGELDESPWDTRQMFFGTGIKLFVEP.

To note about this clone: This likely reflects a read error, since a far larger clone is one base away. V is TRDV1 and J is TRDJ1; a possible D gene is TRDD3 (6 bases). With 0 bases removed from V and 10 bases from J, the gap between germline ends came to 24 bases. CDR3 length: 17 amino acids. Germline values: CDR1 TSWWSYY, CDR2 QGS. CDR3: CALGELGGYGLVGGLIF. The CDR3 DNA sequence: TGTGCTCTTGGGGAACTAGGTGGCTACGGGTTGGTGGGGGGACTCATCTTT.

Notes on this clone: A far larger clone is only one base removed, so a read error is likely. J is TRDJ1 and V is TRDV1; maybe TRDD3 (7 bases). The CDR3 runs to 21 residues. Trimming took off 2 bases at V and 1 base at J, with 29 bases between the two ends. Germline CDR1 and CDR2: TSWWSYY and QGS. The CDR3 here is CALGEVIYPSPYWGCTDKLIF. The CDR3 DNA sequence: TGTGCTCTTGGGGAAGTAATTTATCCTTCCCCATACTGGGGTTGCACCGATAAACTCATCTTT.

This clone is judged large (0.1 to 1%). This specimen includes other DNA sequences encoding the same CDR3. The genes are TRDV2 and TRDJ1; TRDD3 matches at 8 bases. The CDR3 extends over 13 amino acids. V trimming: 0 bases; J trimming: 4 bases; junction bases outside the gene matches: 0. In germline, CDR1 is GEAIGNYY, CDR2 EKD. The CDR3 nucleotides read TGTGCCTGTGACACCTGGGGGATCGATAAACTCATCTTT. Its protein product is CACDTWGIDKLIF.